This TCR beta chain comes out of a study of T-cell reconstitution after alpha-beta-depleted transplantation in children. Notes on the study in general: It was surviving recipient T cells and thymic progenitors that gave some patients high TCRbeta diversity at day 60. Alpha-beta T cells about two months after transplant reportedly derived from several hundred expanded graft clones. The main origin of T-cell counts and diversity one year after transplant was newly produced T cells.

Preparation of the TCRbeta library was carried out with unique molecular identifiers. TCRdb called the PCR reads again in MiXCR, with one record for every CDR3 protein. The sample has hundreds of thousands of distinct CDR3 sequences, about a sixth seen once. Remarks on this clonotype: What it binds is not known.

This CDR3 has 20 amino acids. Trimming left V 8 bases short and J 0 bases short, with 29 bases between. Germline values: CDR1 MNHEY, CDR2 SVGEGT. Source: PBMCs, mostly from graft donor cells, taken 360 days after TCRalphabeta/CD19-depleted stem cell transplant. The receptor was isolated from a boy younger than two who had a stem cell transplant for Wiskott-Aldrich syndrome, so the T cells may come from the graft donor. J is TRBJ2-4 and V is TRBV6-2 or TRBV6-3, with D unresolved. CDR3 in DNA: TGTGCCAGCGAACTTAAGGATCGGACGTTTGGTAGATTAGCCAAAAACATTCAGTACTTC. Its translation: CASELKDRTFGRLAKNIQYF.